A selection of T cell receptor beta chains follows, all from one sample in a study of shared clonotypes between healthy human individuals. TCRdb's table, derived via immunoSEQ multiplex PCR, lists solely in-frame clones and lacks some. The sample records some 320,000 clones, around 90% being singletons. Sequencing was done on a sample of memory CD8+ T cells sorted from blood. All receptors derive from a man between 18 and 35 years old in good health. CDR3s include the opening cysteine and the closing phenylalanine or tryptophan.

cdr3_aa: CASSSGTEQFF
v_call: TRBV11-2
j_call: TRBJ2-1

cdr3_aa: CASSLGATAQETQYF
v_call: TRBV27
j_call: TRBJ2-5

cdr3_aa: CSVERGILGGGYEQYF
v_call: TRBV29-1
j_call: TRBJ2-7

cdr3_aa: CASSHAWSGSTGNEQFF
v_call: TRBV4-3
j_call: TRBJ2-1

cdr3_aa: CASSVTGNEQFF
v_call: TRBV13
j_call: TRBJ2-1

cdr3_aa: CATRYGGQPGNTIYF
v_call: TRBV28
j_call: TRBJ1-3

cdr3_aa: CASSMGPVGEQYF
v_call: TRBV5-4
j_call: TRBJ2-7

cdr3_aa: CASSDTGLKGGETQYF
v_call: TRBV2
j_call: TRBJ2-5

cdr3_aa: CASSMGSSGWGKNSPLHF
v_call: TRBV19
j_call: TRBJ1-6

cdr3_aa: CASGWNRDKETQYF
v_call: TRBV12-5
j_call: TRBJ2-5

cdr3_aa: CASSHYYRGRNYGYTF
v_call: TRBV4-3
j_call: TRBJ1-2

cdr3_aa: CAISESTPINEQFF
v_call: TRBV10-3
j_call: TRBJ2-1

cdr3_aa: CASSLGTGTVYGYTF
v_call: TRBV5-1
j_call: TRBJ1-2

cdr3_aa: CASSVVRSNTEAFF
v_call: TRBV9
j_call: TRBJ1-1

cdr3_aa: CAWSDLAGSTDTQYF
v_call: TRBV30
j_call: TRBJ2-3

cdr3_aa: CASSDSGERPYNEQFF
v_call: TRBV6-4
j_call: TRBJ2-1

cdr3_aa: CASSEFPTGPKNIQYF
v_call: TRBV25-1
j_call: TRBJ2-4

cdr3_aa: CASSPGTGVGEQFF
v_call: TRBV10-2
j_call: TRBJ2-1

cdr3_aa: CASSGDRTSYEQYF
v_call: TRBV9
j_call: TRBJ2-7

cdr3_aa: CASRETGGYSYEQYF
v_call: TRBV2
j_call: TRBJ2-7

cdr3_aa: CASSDSYEQYF
v_call: TRBV2
j_call: TRBJ2-7

cdr3_aa: CASTWEWGDYGYTF
v_call: TRBV2
j_call: TRBJ1-2

cdr3_aa: CASSSGGVQFF
v_call: TRBV6-6
j_call: TRBJ2-1

cdr3_aa: CSVEDLVSGRYQETQYF
v_call: TRBV29-1
j_call: TRBJ2-5

cdr3_aa: CASSRPPNEQFF
v_call: TRBV28
j_call: TRBJ2-1

cdr3_aa: CASSFGTANTEAFF
v_call: TRBV27
j_call: TRBJ1-1

cdr3_aa: CASSQTSGRGIFLDTQYF
v_call: TRBV4-1
j_call: TRBJ2-3

cdr3_aa: CASRAGAVGWNLNTGELFF
v_call: TRBV27
j_call: TRBJ2-2

cdr3_aa: CAIRSGRFNSPLHF
v_call: TRBV10-3
j_call: TRBJ1-6

cdr3_aa: CASSPPETGLYEQYF
v_call: TRBV18
j_call: TRBJ2-7

cdr3_aa: CASSASISGAGGAGEQYF
v_call: TRBV9
j_call: TRBJ2-7

cdr3_aa: CASNDGMNTEAFF
v_call: TRBV13
j_call: TRBJ1-1

cdr3_aa: CASSEFSGGYSYEQYF
v_call: TRBV6-1
j_call: TRBJ2-7